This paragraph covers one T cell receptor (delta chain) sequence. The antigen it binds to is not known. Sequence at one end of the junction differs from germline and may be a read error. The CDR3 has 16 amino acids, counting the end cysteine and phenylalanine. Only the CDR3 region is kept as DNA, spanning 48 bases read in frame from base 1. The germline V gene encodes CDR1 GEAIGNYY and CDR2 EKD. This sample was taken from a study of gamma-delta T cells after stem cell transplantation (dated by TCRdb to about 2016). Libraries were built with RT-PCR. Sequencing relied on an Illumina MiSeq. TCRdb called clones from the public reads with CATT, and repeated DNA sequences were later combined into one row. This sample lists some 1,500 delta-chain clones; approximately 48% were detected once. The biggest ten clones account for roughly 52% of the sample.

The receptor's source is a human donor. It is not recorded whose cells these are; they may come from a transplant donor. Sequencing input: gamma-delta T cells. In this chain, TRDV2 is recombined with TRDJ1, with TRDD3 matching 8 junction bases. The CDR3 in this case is CACVTVDRGIGDKLIF. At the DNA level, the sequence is TGTGCCTGTGTCACCGTTGACCGGGGGATAGGCGATAAACTCATCTTT.